This TCR beta chain was found in a study of post-analysis software for immune sequencing data. Notes on the study in general: Five or six TRBV segments, TRBV5-6, TRBV5-1 and TRBV20-1 among them, were found more frequent in patients than controls.

A note on this clonotype: Its target is not known.

From germline, CDR1 is MDHEN and CDR2 SYDVKM. The V end lost 2 bases, the J end lost 8 bases, and 7 bases lay between the germline ends. The CDR3 contains 12 residues. Included in the TCR beta cDNA libraries were unique molecular identifiers. TCRdb used MiXCR to reprocess the PCR reads, holding one entry per CDR3 protein. The table records some 500,000 distinct CDR3 sequences, approximately 45% of them present only once. The sequencing input was blood. V usage is TRBV28 and J usage is TRBJ2-1; the D is unclear. This clonotype was sampled from a girl between 10 and 17 years old with multiple sclerosis. CDR3 in DNA: TGTGCCAGCAGTTTACGAAGGGATGAGCAGTTCTTC. Encoded protein: CASSLRRDEQFF.